The 27 T cell receptor beta chains reported below all come from one sample, sequenced in a study of metastatic and nonmetastatic thyroid tumors (dated by TCRdb to 2020 to 2021). The method behind the library was PCR. Instrument on record: Illumina HiSeq 4000. In-frame beta chains were kept once TCRdb had trimmed the public reads at Q25 with fastp and called clones with MiXCR. Here the sample has about 14,000 clones; about a quarter occur a single time. Together, the top ten hold approximately 10% of the sample. No treatment had been received by any patient before thyroid surgery. The specimen sequenced was tumor tissue. The source is a female donor with papillary thyroid cancer or a benign thyroid nodule (not recorded which). Some clones in this sample may be carry-over from other donors' samples.

The chain has TRBV4-1 and TRBJ2-1; 8 bases match TRBD2. V trimming: 4 bases; J trimming: 6 bases; junction bases outside the gene matches: 5. The CDR3 is 14 residues long. From germline, CDR1 is MGHRA and CDR2 YSYEKL. The CDR3 reads CASSPRAGGNEQFF. CDR3 coding DNA: TGCGCCAGCAGCCCAAGGGCGGGGGGCAATGAGCAGTTCTTC.

The V gene is TRBV24-1, the J gene TRBJ1-2, with D possibly matching TRBD1 (6 bases). V was pared by 4 bases and J by 4 bases, with 12 bases between. The CDR3 consists of 14 residues. Per germline, CDR1 KGHDR and CDR2 SFDVKD. CDR3 residues: CATSDSTGIYGYTF. The CDR3 nucleotides read TGTGCCACCAGTGACTCTACAGGGATCTATGGCTACACCTTC.

This clone was counted between two and nine times. A much bigger clone sits one base away, suggesting this may be a read error. The chain joins TRBV18 to TRBJ2-6, with TRBD2 identical over 7 bases. Germline CDR1 KGHSH, CDR2 LQKENI. This CDR3 is built from 18 residues. DNA for the CDR3: TGTGCCAGCTCACCAAGCAGCGGGACCCACTCTGGGGCCAGCGTCCTGACTTTC. This gives the protein CASSPSSGTHSGASVLTF.

V usage is TRBV7-8 and J usage is TRBJ2-2; 8 bases align to TRBD1. The J segment lost 0 bases and the V segment lost 8 bases, leaving 8 bases of the junction unmatched. Germline CDR1 is SGHVS and CDR2 is FQNEAQ. This CDR3 is built from 16 residues. CDR3 sequence: CASLPTGGSNTGELFF. The CDR3 DNA reads TGTGCCAGCCTACCCACAGGGGGATCGAACACCGGGGAGCTGTTTTTT.

This clone rates as large (0.1 to 1%). The V and J genes are TRBV2 and TRBJ2-1; perhaps TRBD1 as D (5 bases). CDR1 is SNHLY, CDR2 FYNNEI, per germline. V lost 8 bases, J lost 0 bases, and 11 bases lay in between. The CDR3 covers 14 residues. In DNA, the CDR3 is TGTGCCAGCGGACACCTGAGCTCCTACAATGAGCAGTTCTTC. Translated, it gives CASGHLSSYNEQFF.

The V and J genes are TRBV27 and TRBJ1-2; 7 positions agree with TRBD1. Germline values: CDR1 MNHEY, CDR2 SMNVEV (reference sequence). The CDR3 sequence is 14 residues long. The V and J ends lost 6 bases and 6 bases, in that order; junction bases with no gene match: 10. CDR3 in DNA: TGTGCCAGCAGGGCGCCGGGGACAGTGCATGGCTACACCTTC. Translation gives CASRAPGTVHGYTF.

Judged by abundance, this clone is medium-sized. Written as DNA, the CDR3 is TGTGCCAGCAGTCGGGACAGCTTCGGCTACACCTTC. This encodes CASSRDSFGYTF. The rearrangement links TRBV28 to TRBJ1-2; 7 bases map to TRBD1. With 5 bases clipped from V and 8 bases from J, the junction kept 5 bases outside the gene matches. Germline values: CDR1 MDHEN, CDR2 SYDVKM. The CDR3 consists of 12 residues.

The J gene is TRBJ2-5, the V gene TRBV6-4; 14 bases map to TRBD2. The CDR3 is made up of 18 amino acids. J was trimmed by 1 base and V by 3 bases; bases with no gene match: 7. The germline gives CDR1 MRHNA, CDR2 SNTAGT. The CDR3 loop is CASSERLAGGPSQETQYF. The CDR3 coding sequence is TGTGCCAGCAGTGAGCGACTAGCGGGGGGGCCAAGCCAAGAGACCCAGTACTTC.

There are many counts of this clone. The chain joins TRBV5-4 to TRBJ2-2, with 8 bases identical to TRBD1. Trimming removed 4 bases from V and 5 bases from J; junction bases left unmatched: 7. The CDR3 extends over 15 amino acids. CDR1 and CDR2 (germline): SGHNT, YYREEE (reference sequence). CDR3 amino acids: CASSIGRDRTGELFF. The CDR3 DNA reads TGTGCCAGCAGCATAGGGCGGGACAGGACCGGGGAGCTGTTTTTT.

This clone was counted many times. The CDR3 bases are TGCAGTGCTAGCTGGGGGACAGGGGCCGAAAAACTGTTTTTT. This sequence encodes CSASWGTGAEKLFF. The chain recombines TRBV20-1 with TRBJ1-4; 10 positions agree with TRBD1. Looked up from germline, CDR1 is DFQATT and CDR2 is SNEGSKA (reference sequence). This CDR3 is built from 14 residues. With 3 bases clipped from V and 8 bases from J, the junction kept 6 bases outside the gene matches.

In its sample, this clone was seen many times. V gene TRBV2 combines with J gene TRBJ1-5, with D possibly TRBD1 on 6 matching bases. V was trimmed by 4 bases and J by 5 bases, leaving 9 bases between them. Per germline, CDR1 SNHLY and CDR2 FYNNEI. The CDR3 has 13 amino acids. For the CDR3, the DNA is TGTGCCAGCAGTGGTAGGGGGGATCAGCCCCAGCATTTT. Amino acid sequence: CASSGRGDQPQHF.

This chain uses TRBV11-2 with TRBJ2-3; TRBD2 matches at 12 bases. Germline CDR1 SGHAT, CDR2 FQNNGV. The CDR3 runs 16 residues. After removal of 1 base from V and 6 bases from J, the junction contained 5 bases not matched to a gene. Here the CDR3 DNA reads TGTGCCAGCAGCTTAGGGACTAGCGGGGCCGGGGATACGCAGTATTTT. As protein: CASSLGTSGAGDTQYF.

This clone was found many times. The rearrangement joins TRBV4-2 to TRBJ2-1; 12 bases are a match to TRBD2. The CDR3 extends over 16 amino acids. Losses at the gene ends were 0 bases for V and 10 bases for J; bases not matched to a gene: 7. Looked up from germline, CDR1 is LGHNA and CDR2 is YNFKEQ. The CDR3 region is CASSQEFGLAGNEQFF. In nucleotides, the CDR3 is TGTGCCAGCAGCCAAGAATTCGGACTAGCGGGAAACGAGCAGTTCTTC.

The chain has TRBV7-9 and TRBJ2-2, with TRBD2 as a possible D gene (6 bases). This CDR3 contains 15 residues. The germline CDR1 and CDR2 sequences are SEHNR and FQNEAQ (reference sequence). V shed 5 bases and J shed 6 bases, with 16 bases lying between them. This chain's CDR3 is CASSRSSGSSGELFF. CDR3 DNA sequence: TGTGCCAGCAGCCGCAGTAGCGGTAGTTCCGGGGAGCTGTTTTTT.

About this clone itself: One end of the junction is discordant with germline, which a read error may explain. The gene calls are TRBV5-1 and TRBJ2-3, with D possibly being TRBD1 (5 bases). The CDR3 has 14 amino acids. The germline CDR1 and CDR2 sequences are SGHRS and YFSETQ. Here the CDR3 reads CASSFVHGTGTQYF. The CDR3 DNA sequence: TGCGCCAGCAGCTTCGTACACGGCACAGGTACGCAGTATTTT.

This chain uses TRBV9 with TRBJ2-2, with a possible D match to TRBD2 (5 bases). There are 15 residues in the CDR3. V was cut by 4 bases and J by 7 bases, with 17 bases left in between. The germline V gene encodes CDR1 SGDLS and CDR2 YYNGEE. This CDR3 is CASSSRGSVDGELFF. The CDR3 DNA sequence: TGTGCCAGCAGCTCGAGAGGGAGTGTGGACGGGGAGCTGTTTTTT. Supplemented by reference TRBV9 and TRBJ2-2, the full variable domain reads DSGVTQTPKHLITATGQRVTLRCSPRSGDLSVYWYQQSLDQGLQFLIQYYNGEERAKGNILERFSAQQFPDLHSELNLSSLELGDSALYFCASSSRGSVDGELFFGEGSRLTVL.

The V and J genes are TRBV7-6 and TRBJ2-2, with no clear D. Germline values: CDR1 SGHVS, CDR2 FNYEAQ. V gave up 5 bases and J gave up 2 bases, with 6 bases separating them. The CDR3 extends over 13 amino acids. CDR3 in DNA: TGTGCCAGCAGCCCCGGAAACACCGGGGAGCTGTTTTTT. Protein sequence: CASSPGNTGELFF. The full variable domain, in which reference TRBV7-6 and TRBJ2-2 provide the parts outside the CDR3, is GAGVSQSPRYKVTKRGQDVALRCDPISGHVSLYWYRQALGQGPEFLTYFNYEAQQDKSGLPNDRFSAERPEGSISTLTIQRTEQRDSAMYRCASSPGNTGELFFGEGSRLTVL.

J is TRBJ1-5 and V is TRBV18; maybe TRBD1 (5 bases). CDR3 size: 13 residues. Per the germline V gene, CDR1 is KGHSH and CDR2 is LQKENI. Trimming pared 6 bases from V and 7 bases from J, leaving 13 bases between. In nucleotides, the CDR3 is TGTGCCAGCTCCCCTGAGGGGCACCAGCCCCAGCATTTT. The encoded protein is CASSPEGHQPQHF.

The gene calls are TRBV2 and TRBJ2-7; no clear D. Germline lookup yields CDR1 SNHLY and CDR2 FYNNEI. The CDR3 extends over 14 amino acids. Trimming cost V 6 bases and J 1 base, with 13 bases left between them. CDR3 region: CASSTVGLSYEQYF. CDR3 nucleotides: TGTGCCAGCAGCACAGTGGGCCTGTCCTACGAGCAGTACTTC.

Within the sample, this clone is medium-sized (0.01 to 0.1%). This rearrangement joins TRBV6-4 to TRBJ2-2, with TRBD2 identical over 7 bases. CDR1 MRHNA and CDR2 SNTAGT come from the germline V gene. This CDR3 is built from 13 residues. V shed 4 bases, J shed 6 bases, and the junction held 2 bases outside the gene matches. In DNA, the CDR3 is TGTGCCAGCAGTGTGGCGGGAGCCGGGGAGCTGTTTTTT. It specifies CASSVAGAGELFF.

By share of the sample, this clone is medium-sized. The V and J genes are TRBV20-1 and TRBJ2-1; D possibly matches TRBD1 or TRBD2 (5 bases each). This CDR3 has 15 amino acids. CDR1 DFQATT and CDR2 SNEGSKA come from the germline V gene (reference sequence). The V and J ends lost 0 bases and 5 bases respectively, with 14 bases between them. The CDR3 loop reads CSAREVVRGDNEQFF. CDR3 sequence (DNA): TGCAGTGCTAGAGAGGTGGTAAGAGGGGACAATGAGCAGTTCTTC.

There are many counts of this clone. This could be a read error, since a much larger clone is one nucleotide away. The J gene is TRBJ1-6, the V gene TRBV2, with 7 bases aligning to TRBD1. Unmatched junction bases numbered 7, after V lost 4 bases and J lost 10 bases. CDR1 SNHLY and CDR2 FYNNEI come from the germline V gene. This CDR3 has 14 amino acids. In DNA, the CDR3 is TGTGCCAGCAGTGGAGCAGGGGGGGACTCACCCCTCCACTTT. The encoded protein is CASSGAGGDSPLHF.

The rearrangement joins TRBV5-1 to TRBJ2-7, with 8 bases fitting TRBD2. J lost 2 bases, V lost 4 bases, and 8 bases had no gene match. The CDR3 consists of 15 residues. Germline V gene sequence: CDR1 SGHRS, CDR2 YFSETQ. The chain's CDR3 is CASSQPGLGTYEQYF. The CDR3 bases are TGCGCCAGCAGCCAACCGGGACTAGGGACCTACGAGCAGTACTTC.

The chain links TRBV6-2 or TRBV6-3 to TRBJ1-6; TRBD1 is a possible D gene (6 bases). V gave up 10 bases and J gave up 5 bases, with 12 bases separating them. The germline gives CDR1 MNHEY, CDR2 SVGEGT. The CDR3 runs to 13 residues. The CDR3 DNA reads as TGTGCCACCCGGGACAATGATAATTCACCCCTCCACTTT. Its translation is CATRDNDNSPLHF.

The chain couples TRBV30 to TRBJ2-3; D uncertain. The CDR3 totals 11 residues. The V gene lost 1 base and the J gene lost 8 bases, with 7 bases spanning the gap. From germline, CDR1 is GTSNPN and CDR2 SVGIG (reference sequence). The chain's CDR3 is CAWSAPATQYF. DNA for the CDR3: TGTGCCTGGAGTGCCCCCGCTACGCAGTATTTT.

This clone was counted at least ten times. J is TRBJ2-7 and V is TRBV20-1, with 9 nucleotides matching TRBD2. Germline lookup yields CDR1 DFQATT and CDR2 SNEGSKA (reference sequence). The trim removed 3 bases at V and 2 bases at J, leaving 8 bases unmatched. The CDR3 length is 15 residues. This chain's CDR3 is CSASILAGKTYEQYF. DNA for the CDR3: TGCAGTGCTAGTATACTAGCGGGTAAGACCTACGAGCAGTACTTC.

A word on this clone: The junction and the germline gene differ at one end; a read error may be behind it. The chain combines TRBV20-1 with TRBJ2-2, with a weak D call TRBD2 (5 bases). Germline V gives CDR1 DFQATT, CDR2 SNEGSKA (reference sequence). CDR3 length equals 13 residues. The CDR3 DNA is TGCTGTGCTAGGACTGAGAACACCGGGGAGCTGTTTTTT. It translates to CCARTENTGELFF.